The next 8 T cell receptor beta chains were all read from a single sample in a study of blood T cell repertoires in COVID-19 (dated by TCRdb to the early 2020s). Library method: the immunoSEQ multiplex PCR assay. TCRdb's version of the immuneACCESS table is confined to in-frame rearrangements and falls short of the full clone set. An unresolved V gene accounts for under half of the shortfall where checked; the remainder is of unknown origin. In all, the sample holds under 400,000 clones, and roughly 86% of those were seen once. The ten biggest clones cover approximately 1.8% of the sample. The sequencing sample was made of PBMCs or T cells enriched from blood (not recorded which). The source is a man in his forties or fifties in a cohort exposed to, infected with or recovered from COVID-19 (not recorded which).

The chain is built from TRBV7-9 and TRBJ1-2, with D possibly matching TRBD1 (6 bases). There are 14 residues in the CDR3. CDR1 and CDR2 (germline): SEHNR, FQNEAQ (reference sequence). V gave up 5 bases and J gave up 2 bases, with 12 bases separating them. The DNA for the CDR3 is TGTGCCAGCAGCATGGGCGACAGGAACTATGGCTACACCTTC. Protein product: CASSMGDRNYGYTF.

This chain links TRBV7-2 with TRBJ2-3, with TRBD2 matching 13 bases. V shed 4 bases and J 4 bases; nucleotides not matched to a gene: 14. Germline CDR1 reads SGHTA; CDR2 reads FQGNSA. This CDR3 is 19 amino acids long. The CDR3 sequence is CASSSILLAGGPWADTQYF. The DNA for the CDR3 is TGTGCCAGCAGCTCGATTCTACTAGCGGGAGGGCCTTGGGCAGATACGCAGTATTTT. The variable domain in full, completed from reference TRBV7-2 and TRBJ2-3, reads GAGVSQSPSNKVTEKGKDVELRCDPISGHTALYWYRQSLGQGLEFLIYFQGNSAPDKSGLPSDRFSAERTGGSVSTLTIQRTQQEDSAVYLCASSSILLAGGPWADTQYFGPGTRLTVL.

This clone showed up just a few times. The rearrangement uses TRBV5-1 and TRBJ1-3, with 11 bases identical to TRBD1. The CDR3 runs to 14 residues. The germline V gene has CDR1 SGHRS and CDR2 YFSETQ. V dropped 4 bases and J dropped 6; count of bases not matched to a gene: 3. Here the CDR3 DNA reads TGCGCCAGCAGCCAGGACAGGGGGCAAAACACCATATATTTT. Its protein is CASSQDRGQNTIYF.

DNA for the CDR3: TGCGCCAGCAGCTTGGCCACAGGGGACACTGAAGCTTTCTTT. Protein: CASSLATGDTEAFF. The chain has TRBV5-1 and TRBJ1-1, with TRBD1 matching over 7 bases. Germline lookup yields CDR1 SGHRS and CDR2 YFSETQ. V shed 0 bases and J 3 bases; nucleotides not matched to a gene: 2. The CDR3 is made up of 14 amino acids.

V and J are TRBV15 and TRBJ1-5, with TRBD1 matching 8 bases. Germline-derived CDR1 and CDR2 are LNHNV and YYDKDF (reference sequence). The J segment lost 0 bases and the V segment lost 1 base, leaving 2 bases of the junction unmatched. The CDR3 contains 16 residues. CDR3 residues: CATSRGDRYSNQPQHF. CDR3 nucleotides: TGTGCCACCAGCAGAGGGGACAGGTATAGCAATCAGCCCCAGCATTTT.

The rearrangement joins TRBV11-2 to TRBJ1-6; 10 bases map to TRBD1. V was clipped by 4 bases and J by 6 bases; unmatched bases: 3. Germline lookup yields CDR1 SGHAT and CDR2 FQNNGV. This CDR3 has 15 residues. The CDR3 sequence: CASSSTGGPNSPLHF. In DNA form, the CDR3 reads TGTGCCAGCAGCTCGACAGGGGGCCCTAATTCACCCCTCCACTTT. The complete variable domain, with remaining parts taken from reference TRBV11-2 and TRBJ1-6, reads EAGVAQSPRYKIIEKRQSVAFWCNPISGHATLYWYQQILGQGPKLLIQFQNNGVVDDSQLPKDRFSAERLKGVDSTLKIQPAKLEDSAVYLCASSSTGGPNSPLHFGNGTRLTVT.

The V gene is TRBV10-3, the J gene TRBJ1-6; TRBD1 matches 10 bases. V shed 7 bases and J 5 bases; nucleotides not matched to a gene: 5. Germline loops: CDR1 ENHRY, CDR2 SYGVKD. There are 15 residues in the CDR3. This chain's CDR3 is CAINPGTGDNSPLHF. As DNA, the CDR3 is TGTGCCATCAACCCCGGGACAGGGGATAATTCACCCCTCCACTTT.

CDR3 protein: CASSTPSGSIYEQYF. Written as DNA, the CDR3 is TGTGCCAGCAGTACCCCTAGCGGGAGCATTTACGAGCAGTACTTC. This rearrangement joins TRBV28 to TRBJ2-7, with 10 bases lining up with TRBD2. This CDR3 comprises 15 residues. Unmatched junction bases numbered 8, after V lost 5 bases and J lost 4 bases. CDR1 is MDHEN and CDR2 is SYDVKM in the germline V gene.